This T cell receptor beta chain stems from a study of human T cells and chemical hapten exposure. Concerning this clonotype itself: The antigen remains unidentified.

General study findings and limits: PT1 expanded TCR numbers tracked positively with patch test score.

Under the authors' procedure: Across samples, TCR counts had a median of roughly 97,000 and ranged from roughly 20,000 to 690,600. TCRdb independently ran MiXCR on the RACE reads; one entry per CDR3 protein. These V and J calls are TCRdb output, not the study's own analysis. The table records 82,000 or so distinct CDR3 sequences, approximately 12% of them present only once. Germline trimming cut 0 bases from V and 1 base from J; bases unmatched to any gene: 11. Germline V gene lookup returns CDR1 SGHVS and CDR2 FQNEAQ. This CDR3 is built from 19 residues. Regarding time point: patch test 3, about 24 weeks after DPC sensitization. Regarding treatment: therapeutic diphenylcyclopropenone sensitization with weekly scalp DPC. Sequencing started from total RNA isolated from unfractionated whole blood.

The material was whole blood, obtained in connection with sensitization to the hapten diphenylcyclopropenone (DPC). The sequence was collected from a woman between 45 and 60 years old with alopecia areata. Some clones in this sample may be carry-over from other donors' samples. V usage is TRBV7-8 and J usage is TRBJ2-5; 10 nucleotides line up with TRBD2. Here the CDR3 reads CASSLARLAGLNSQETQYF. DNA for the CDR3: TGTGCCAGCAGCTTAGCTCGACTAGCGGGCCTAAACTCCCAAGAGACCCAGTACTTC.